Each of the 8 T cell receptor beta chains below was sequenced from the same sample in a study of breast tumors, draining lymph nodes, adjacent tissues. Using its own MiXCR run on the multiplex PCR reads, TCRdb lists one record per CDR3 protein. The sample comprises about 15,000 distinct CDR3 sequences, 52% of which are singletons, and about 15% rests with the top ten. Material: tumor-adjacent breast tissue. Receptor source: a female donor with breast cancer. Some clones in this sample may be carry-over from other donors' samples.

By its share, this clonotype is medium-sized (0.01 to 0.1%). The chain recombines TRBV5-5 with TRBJ2-7; no clear D gene. Trimming stripped 4 bases from V and 1 base from J, with 9 bases between. CDR3 size: 13 residues. The germline V gene has CDR1 SGHKS and CDR2 YYEKEE (reference sequence). The CDR3 region is CASSVYLSYEQYF. DNA of the CDR3: TGTGCCAGCAGCGTCTACCTTTCCTACGAGCAGTACTTC.

This clonotype was recorded many times. This may be a read error: a much more frequent sequence differs by one nucleotide. This chain links TRBV6-2 or TRBV6-3 with TRBJ2-5; 8 positions match TRBD1. CDR1 and CDR2 from the germline V gene are MNHEY and SVGEGT. Unmatched junction bases numbered 8, after V lost 5 bases and J lost 3 bases. This CDR3 has 15 residues. The CDR3, as DNA: TGTGCCAGCAGTCGGGGACAGGCCCAAGAAGAGACCCAGTACTTC. Its translation is CASSRGQAQEETQYF.

This clonotype was detected ten times or more. This clone may be a read error of a much larger clone one base away. The CDR3 DNA reads as TGCAGTGCTAGTAGAACTGGATCGCAGTCCTTC. Protein product: CSASRTGSQSF. The chain links TRBV20-1 to TRBJ2-1, with D unresolved. Germline loops: CDR1 DFQATT, CDR2 SNEGSKA (reference sequence). The CDR3 spans 11 residues.

This chain uses TRBV28 with TRBJ1-5; 8 bases match TRBD1. The CDR3 consists of 14 residues. In germline, CDR1 is MDHEN, CDR2 SYDVKM. Trimming took 6 bases from V and 6 from J; bases not matched to a gene: 7. CDR3 in amino acids: CASRRQGAVQPQHF. For the CDR3, the DNA is TGTGCCAGCAGGCGGCAGGGGGCGGTTCAGCCCCAGCATTTT.

This chain uses TRBV20-1 with TRBJ2-3, with 12 bases matching TRBD2. The CDR3 totals 16 residues. Unmatched junction bases numbered 4, after V lost 1 base and J lost 2 bases. Germline values: CDR1 DFQATT, CDR2 SNEGSKA (reference sequence). CDR3 loop: CSARVPSGRDTDTQYF. CDR3 DNA sequence: TGCAGTGCTAGAGTTCCTAGCGGGAGGGACACAGATACGCAGTATTTT.

This clonotype was counted many times. Sequence at one end of the junction differs from germline and may be a read error. The rearrangement links TRBV6-2 or TRBV6-3 to TRBJ2-7; TRBD2 matches 15 bases. CDR3 length: 16 amino acids. Germline V lookup: CDR1 MNHEY, CDR2 SVGEGT. As DNA, the CDR3 is TGTGCCAGCAGTCACTCGGGACTAGCGGGAGGCTACGAGCAGTACTTC. Its translation is CASSHSGLAGGYEQYF.

This clonotype was detected many times. An end of the junction does not agree with germline; a read error may underlie this. The rearrangement links TRBV9 to TRBJ2-4; unclear D gene. The CDR3 contains 14 residues. CDR1 and CDR2 from the germline V gene are SGDLS and YYNGEE. CDR3 region: CASSVDINKNIQSF. The CDR3 region has the DNA TGTGCCAGCAGCGTAGACATAAACAAAAACATTCAGTCCTTC.

This clonotype was observed many times. V and J are TRBV2 and TRBJ1-4; D is unresolved. The length of the CDR3 is 16 residues. The V end was cut by 0 bases, the J end by 9 bases, with 17 bases between. The germline V gene has CDR1 SNHLY and CDR2 FYNNEI. CDR3 nucleotides: TGTGCCAGCAGTGAAGCCATTCGCGACCGAGGGAAAAAACTGTTTTTT. This codes for CASSEAIRDRGKKLFF.